These 27 T cell receptor beta chains were all obtained from the same sample, sequenced in a study of blood T cells in healthy people across ages. A second PCR of roughly 7 to 11 cycles used a sample-barcoded 5' primer and a J-beta primer mix. Each CDR3 protein is one row after TCRdb ran MiXCR on the 5' RACE reads. Altogether about 1.7 million distinct CDR3 sequences are present, under 30% being singletons, with the ten largest covering 6.5% to 8.5%. What was sequenced was blood. The origin of the receptors is a woman aged 25 to 39 in good health.

The rearrangement uses TRBV6-6 and TRBJ1-4; TRBD1 matches at 7 bases. Germline V lookup: CDR1 MNHNY, CDR2 SVGAGI (reference sequence). V dropped 2 bases and J dropped 4; count of bases not matched to a gene: 4. The CDR3 is made up of 15 amino acids. CDR3 protein: CASSYAGGVNEKLFF. CDR3 sequence (DNA): TGTGCCAGCAGTTACGCAGGGGGTGTTAATGAAAAACTGTTTTTT.

V and J are TRBV4-1 and TRBJ1-1; D perhaps matches TRBD1 (5 bases). V gave up 8 bases and J gave up 10 bases, with 20 bases separating them. The CDR3 contains 13 residues. Germline CDR1 is MGHRA and CDR2 is YSYEKL. Written as DNA, the CDR3 is TGCGCCAGCGGTAAGATTGGGGACGTCGGAGCTTTCTTT. Translating it yields CASGKIGDVGAFF.

Concerning this clonotype: An end of the junction differs from the germline gene, which may be a read error. This chain connects TRBV20-1 to TRBJ2-3; D possibly corresponds to TRBD2 (5 bases). The CDR3 extends over 15 amino acids. CDR1 and CDR2 (germline): DFQATT, SNEGSKA (reference sequence). The CDR3 loop is CSAGPRASSTDPQYF. The CDR3 nucleotides are TGCAGTGCGGGTCCCCGGGCCTCTAGCACAGATCCGCAGTATTTT.

In this sample, this clonotype turned up a few times. The V and J genes are TRBV7-9 and TRBJ2-1; unclear D gene. CDR3 length equals 14 residues. Germline V gene sequence: CDR1 SEHNR, CDR2 FQNEAQ (reference sequence). V was shortened by 3 bases and J by 5 bases, with 11 bases between the two germline ends. The CDR3 bases are TGTGCCAGCAGCTTTAAGGCAGAAGACAATGAGCAGTTCTTC. It codes for CASSFKAEDNEQFF.

This clonotype was counted many times. The chain has TRBV11-2 and TRBJ2-4; no firm D call. Germline-derived CDR1 and CDR2 are SGHAT and FQNNGV. The CDR3 extends over 14 amino acids. Trimming removed 6 bases at V and 0 bases at J, with 9 bases between. CDR3 sequence (DNA): TGTGCCAGCAGACCGACCGGAGCCAAAAACATTCAGTACTTC. Translated: CASRPTGAKNIQYF.

In its sample, this clonotype was seen many times. The chain recombines TRBV20-1 with TRBJ2-7; D gene uncertain. CDR1 and CDR2 (germline): DFQATT, SNEGSKA (reference sequence). V was shortened by 2 bases and J by 4 bases, with 9 bases between the two germline ends. This CDR3 is built from 12 residues. The CDR3 protein is CSARSASYEQYF. Here the CDR3 DNA reads TGCAGTGCTAGATCTGCCTCTTACGAGCAGTACTTC.

The chain links TRBV6-1 to TRBJ2-5, with 10 bases matching TRBD1. CDR1 is MNHNS, CDR2 SASEGT, per germline. The V and J ends lost 8 bases and 5 bases, in that order; junction bases with no gene match: 14. The CDR3 totals 16 residues. The CDR3 bases are TGTGCCAGCGTACCATGGGACAGGGGTTCCTCGGAGACCCAGTACTTC. Amino acids: CASVPWDRGSSETQYF.

The chain recombines TRBV29-1 with TRBJ1-1; maybe TRBD1 (6 bases). The CDR3 is made up of 12 amino acids. The V gene lost 7 bases and the J gene lost 4 bases, with 13 bases spanning the gap. CDR1 and CDR2 from the germline V gene are SQVTM and ANQGSEA. The chain's CDR3 is CSAPGVTTEAFF. CDR3 DNA: TGCAGCGCCCCAGGGGTGACCACTGAAGCTTTCTTT.

This clonotype was seen more than once but under ten times. This chain connects TRBV7-7 to TRBJ2-3; TRBD1 is a possible D gene (6 bases). The germline gives CDR1 SSHAT, CDR2 FNYEAQ (reference sequence). Trimming removed 5 bases at V and 5 bases at J, with 14 bases between. The CDR3 loop spans 14 amino acids. Written as DNA, the CDR3 is TGTGCCAGCAGCGAGGGGGTCATTGGAGATACGCAGTATTTT. Encoded protein: CASSEGVIGDTQYF.

The table lists this clonotype with a few counts. The chain joins TRBV2 to TRBJ2-7, with D perhaps matching TRBD1 (6 bases). Germline V gene data show CDR1 as SNHLY and CDR2 as FYNNEI. CDR3 size: 14 residues. V was cut by 6 bases and J by 5 bases, with 17 bases left in between. CDR3 protein: CASSQTRTEHEQYF. CDR3 bases: TGTGCCAGCAGCCAAACCAGGACAGAACACGAGCAGTACTTC. Combining the CDR3 with reference TRBV2 and TRBJ2-7 gives the whole variable domain EPEVTQTPSHQVTQMGQEVILRCVPISNHLYFYWYRQILGQKVEFLVSFYNNEISEKSEIFDDQFSVERPDGSNFTLKIRSTKLEDSAMYFCASSQTRTEHEQYFGPGTRLTVT.

This clonotype showed up just a few times. V and J are TRBV4-1 and TRBJ2-1; TRBD2 aligns across 12 bases. Germline lookup yields CDR1 MGHRA and CDR2 YSYEKL. The junction had 8 bases not matched to a gene; V was cut back by 2 bases and J by 6 bases. The CDR3 length is 17 residues. DNA of the CDR3: TGCGCCAGCAGCCAATCGGATACGGGACTAGCGGGCAATGAGCAGTTCTTC. As protein: CASSQSDTGLAGNEQFF.

This clonotype was recorded a few times. The genes are TRBV10-3 and TRBJ2-7; 8 bases map to TRBD2. CDR1 ENHRY and CDR2 SYGVKD come from the germline V gene. The CDR3 loop spans 14 amino acids. V was clipped by 8 bases and J by 1 base; unmatched bases: 7. CDR3 DNA sequence: TGTGCCATCCGTGGAGCGGGGGAATCCTACGAGCAGTACTTC. It is translated as CAIRGAGESYEQYF.

This clonotype was detected only a few times. The chain has TRBV5-6 and TRBJ1-1, with TRBD1 matching over 7 bases. The V and J ends lost 4 bases and 5 bases, in that order; junction bases with no gene match: 8. CDR3 length equals 14 residues. Germline V gene sequence: CDR1 SGHDT, CDR2 YYEEEE. The CDR3: CASSPPGGSTEAFF. The DNA for the CDR3 is TGTGCCAGCAGCCCACCAGGGGGTTCAACTGAAGCTTTCTTT.

The chain combines TRBV28 with TRBJ2-1; a possible D gene is TRBD2 (6 bases). CDR1 and CDR2 (germline): MDHEN, SYDVKM. The CDR3 sequence is 18 residues long. V was shortened by 3 bases and J by 6 bases, with 24 bases between the two germline ends. The chain's CDR3 is CASSFGPLGHAGGNEQFF. DNA of the CDR3: TGTGCCAGCAGTTTCGGTCCCTTGGGCCACGCCGGGGGCAATGAGCAGTTCTTC. Full variable domain (missing parts from reference TRBV28 and TRBJ2-1): DVKVTQSSRYLVKRTGEKVFLECVQDMDHENMFWYRQDPGLGLRLIYFSYDVKMKEKGDIPEGYSVSREKKERFSLILESASTNQTSMYLCASSFGPLGHAGGNEQFFGPGTRLTVL.

This chain joins TRBV30 and TRBJ2-7; TRBD2 agrees at 10 bases. The ends lost 1 base at V and 5 bases at J; junction bases unmatched: 5. This CDR3 contains 14 residues. Germline values: CDR1 GTSNPN, CDR2 SVGIG (reference sequence). CDR3 coding DNA: TGTGCCTGGAGTGGCACTAGCGGGATACACGAGCAGTACTTC. Encoded protein: CAWSGTSGIHEQYF.

The chain recombines TRBV28 with TRBJ2-1; D uncertain. V was clipped by 4 bases and J by 8 bases, with 24 bases between them. The germline CDR1 and CDR2 sequences are MDHEN and SYDVKM. CDR3 length: 17 amino acids. CDR3 nucleotides: TGTGCCAGCAGTTGGACCACGCAGAGGTCCGATCCCGATGAGCAGTTCTTC. Protein product: CASSWTTQRSDPDEQFF.

The DNA for the CDR3 is TGCAGTGCTAGAGATTCCGGGGGTACCTCCTACGAGCAGTACTTC. Residues: CSARDSGGTSYEQYF. The chain links TRBV20-1 to TRBJ2-7, with D perhaps matching TRBD2 (6 bases). The germline V gene has CDR1 DFQATT and CDR2 SNEGSKA (reference sequence). The CDR3 consists of 15 residues. Trimming stripped 0 bases from V and 0 bases from J, with 12 bases between.

J is TRBJ2-7 and V is TRBV13, with TRBD1 identical over 8 bases. The V gene end was trimmed by 7 bases and the J gene end by 5 bases; junction bases not matched to a gene: 10. Germline values: CDR1 PRHDT, CDR2 FYEKMQ (reference sequence). The CDR3 is 14 residues long. CDR3 sequence reads: CASTDRTGKNEQYF. The CDR3 coding sequence is TGTGCCAGCACCGACCGGACAGGGAAGAACGAGCAGTACTTC.

With regard to this clonotype: A single base separates this from a much larger clone, so it may be a read error. The chain has TRBV5-5 and TRBJ2-5; D remains unclear. Germline V gene sequence: CDR1 SGHKS, CDR2 YYEKEE (reference sequence). The CDR3 totals 13 residues. CDR3 protein: CASSLANQEAQYF. The CDR3 DNA is TGTGCCAGCAGCTTGGCCAACCAAGAGGCCCAGTACTTC.

This clonotype was counted at least ten times. V is TRBV7-2 and J is TRBJ2-7; 8 positions agree with TRBD1. Germline-derived CDR1 and CDR2 are SGHTA and FQGNSA. The CDR3 contains 14 residues. The ends lost 1 base at V and 6 bases at J; junction bases unmatched: 5. The CDR3 loop reads CASSLVTGGGEQYF. CDR3 coding DNA: TGTGCCAGCAGCTTAGTTACAGGGGGTGGCGAGCAGTACTTC.

The chain recombines TRBV9 with TRBJ1-2; 12 nucleotides line up with TRBD1. Germline V gene sequence: CDR1 SGDLS, CDR2 YYNGEE. The CDR3 contains 17 residues. V was clipped by 4 bases and J by 3 bases; unmatched bases: 10. The CDR3 reads CASSSPGTGGADYGYTF. CDR3 nucleotide sequence: TGTGCCAGCAGCAGTCCCGGGACAGGGGGCGCCGACTATGGCTACACCTTC.

This clonotype has a count of ten or more. The CDR3 DNA sequence: TGTGCCAGCAGTGAAGCGTTTAGCGGGGAGACCCAGTACTTC. It encodes CASSEAFSGETQYF. The chain uses TRBV2 and TRBJ2-5, with 7 bases matching TRBD2. With V trimmed by 0 bases and J by 5 bases, 3 bases remained unmatched. This CDR3 has 14 residues. Germline assignment: CDR1 SNHLY and CDR2 FYNNEI.

This clonotype was seen more than once but under ten times. V usage is TRBV20-1 and J usage is TRBJ2-1; D perhaps matches TRBD1 (6 bases). The CDR3 contains 14 residues. The germline CDR1 and CDR2 sequences are DFQATT and SNEGSKA (reference sequence). V lost 5 bases and J 2 bases, leaving 13 bases between the germline ends. CDR3 region: CSASTGRAYNEQFF. As DNA, the CDR3 is TGCAGTGCTTCGACAGGTCGAGCCTACAATGAGCAGTTCTTC.

In this sample, this clonotype turned up a few times. The rearrangement uses TRBV5-4 and TRBJ1-4, with D possibly being TRBD1 (5 bases). The CDR3 covers 15 residues. The germline V gene has CDR1 SGHNT and CDR2 YYREEE (reference sequence). Trimming pared 3 bases from V and 0 bases from J, leaving 9 bases between. In nucleotides, the CDR3 is TGTGCCAGCAGCTCGAAGACAGCAACTAATGAAAAACTGTTTTTT. Translated, it gives CASSSKTATNEKLFF. The entire variable domain, with the rest obtained from reference TRBV5-4 and TRBJ1-4, is as follows: ETGVTQSPTHLIKTRGQQVTLRCSSQSGHNTVSWYQQALGQGPQFIFQYYREEENGRGNFPPRFSGLQFPNYSSELNVNALELDDSALYLCASSSKTATNEKLFFGSGTQLSVL.

Remarks on this clonotype: One base away lies a much larger clone, so this may be a sequencing read error. The genes are TRBV7-6 and TRBJ2-7; D may be TRBD1 or TRBD2 (5 bases each). Germline lookup yields CDR1 SGHVS and CDR2 FNYEAQ. Deletions cut 4 bases from V and 7 bases from J, with 26 bases between. The CDR3 has 17 amino acids. CDR3 residues: CASSSPSDHRGQNEQYF. CDR3 nucleotide sequence: TGTGCCAGCAGCTCCCCCTCGGACCACCGGGGCCAGAATGAGCAGTACTTC.

This chain links TRBV20-1 with TRBJ2-5; D is unclear. CDR1 and CDR2 (germline): DFQATT, SNEGSKA (reference sequence). V lost 1 base and J 5 bases, leaving 11 bases between the germline ends. This CDR3 is built from 13 residues. CDR3 DNA: TGCAGTGCTAGAGTGCTTCCGGAGGAGACCCAGTACTTC. As protein: CSARVLPEETQYF.

The chain has TRBV5-1 and TRBJ2-6; D is perhaps TRBD1 (6 bases). The CDR3 loop spans 16 amino acids. Germline V gene lookup returns CDR1 SGHRS and CDR2 YFSETQ. The V and J ends lost 7 bases and 4 bases respectively, with 18 bases between them. This chain's CDR3 is CASGGGGVLGANVLTF. The CDR3 DNA sequence: TGCGCCAGCGGGGGCGGCGGAGTGTTGGGGGCCAACGTCCTGACTTTC.